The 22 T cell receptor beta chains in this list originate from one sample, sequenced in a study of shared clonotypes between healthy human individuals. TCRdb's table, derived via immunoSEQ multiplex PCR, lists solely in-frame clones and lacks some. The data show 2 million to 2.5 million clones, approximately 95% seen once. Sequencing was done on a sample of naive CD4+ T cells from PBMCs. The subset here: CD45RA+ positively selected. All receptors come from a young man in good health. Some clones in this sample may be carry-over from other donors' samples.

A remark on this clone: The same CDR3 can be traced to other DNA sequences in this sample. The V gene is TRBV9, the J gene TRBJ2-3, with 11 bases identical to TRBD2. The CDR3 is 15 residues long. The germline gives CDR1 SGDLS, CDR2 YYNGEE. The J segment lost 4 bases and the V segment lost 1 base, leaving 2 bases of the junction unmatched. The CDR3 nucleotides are TGTGCCAGCAGCGTAACTAGCGGGAGTCCAGATACGCAGTATTTT. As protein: CASSVTSGSPDTQYF.

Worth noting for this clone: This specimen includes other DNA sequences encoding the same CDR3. In DNA form, the CDR3 reads TGCGCCAGCAGCAGAAGGGAAGCCTACGAGCAGTACTTC. The encoded protein is CASSRREAYEQYF. V usage is TRBV5-1 and J usage is TRBJ2-7; no clear D gene. Per the germline V gene, CDR1 is SGHRS and CDR2 is YFSETQ. The CDR3 extends over 13 amino acids. Trimming pared 4 bases from V and 2 bases from J, leaving 10 bases between.

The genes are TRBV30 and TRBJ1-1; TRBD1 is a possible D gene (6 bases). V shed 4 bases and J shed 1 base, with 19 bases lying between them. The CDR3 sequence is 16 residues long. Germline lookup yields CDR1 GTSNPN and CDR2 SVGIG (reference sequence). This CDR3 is CAWTPPQQQGNTEAFF. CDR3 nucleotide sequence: TGTGCCTGGACACCCCCCCAACAACAGGGGAACACTGAAGCTTTCTTT.

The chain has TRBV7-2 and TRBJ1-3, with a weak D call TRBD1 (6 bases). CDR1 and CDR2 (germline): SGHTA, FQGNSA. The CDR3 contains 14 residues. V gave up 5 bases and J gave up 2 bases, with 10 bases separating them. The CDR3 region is CASSHYRAGNTIYF. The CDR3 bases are TGTGCCAGCAGCCACTACAGGGCTGGAAACACCATATATTTT.

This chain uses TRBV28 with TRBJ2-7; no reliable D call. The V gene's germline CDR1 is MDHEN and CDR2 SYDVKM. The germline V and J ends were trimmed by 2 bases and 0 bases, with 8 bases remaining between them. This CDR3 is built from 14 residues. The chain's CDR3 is CASSLDGHSYEQYF. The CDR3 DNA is TGTGCCAGCAGTTTAGACGGCCACTCCTACGAGCAGTACTTC.

The CDR3 here is CASSMDRHTYEQYF. CDR3 DNA sequence: TGTGCCAGTAGTATGGACAGGCATACCTACGAGCAGTACTTC. This chain links TRBV19 with TRBJ2-7; 7 bases match TRBD1. Per the germline V gene, CDR1 is LNHDA and CDR2 is SQIVND (reference sequence). This CDR3 is built from 14 residues. The V segment lost 3 bases and the J segment 2 bases; nucleotides outside the gene matches: 4.

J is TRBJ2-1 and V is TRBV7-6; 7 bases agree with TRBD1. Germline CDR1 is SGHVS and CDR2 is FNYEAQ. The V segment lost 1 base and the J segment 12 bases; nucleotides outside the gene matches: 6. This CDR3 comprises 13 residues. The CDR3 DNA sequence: TGTGCCAGCAGCTTAGGAGGGGGCGTTTCGCAGTTCTTC. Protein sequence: CASSLGGGVSQFF.

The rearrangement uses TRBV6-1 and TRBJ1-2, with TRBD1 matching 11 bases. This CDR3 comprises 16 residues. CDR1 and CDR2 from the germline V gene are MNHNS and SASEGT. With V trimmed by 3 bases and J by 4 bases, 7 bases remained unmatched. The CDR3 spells CASSEDRGRVPYGYTF. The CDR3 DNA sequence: TGTGCCAGCAGTGAGGACAGGGGGCGCGTCCCCTATGGCTACACCTTC.

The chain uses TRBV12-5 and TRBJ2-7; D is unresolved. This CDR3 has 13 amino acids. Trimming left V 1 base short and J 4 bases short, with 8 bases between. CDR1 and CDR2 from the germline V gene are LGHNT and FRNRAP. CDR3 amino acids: CASGLDWAYEQYF. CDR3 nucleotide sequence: TGTGCTAGTGGTTTGGACTGGGCGTACGAGCAGTACTTC. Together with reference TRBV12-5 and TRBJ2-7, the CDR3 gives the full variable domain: DARVTQTPRHKVTEMGQEVTMRCQPILGHNTVFWYRQTMMQGLELLAYFRNRAPLDDSGMPKDRFSAEMPDATLATLKIQPSEPRDSAVYFCASGLDWAYEQYFGPGTRLTVT.

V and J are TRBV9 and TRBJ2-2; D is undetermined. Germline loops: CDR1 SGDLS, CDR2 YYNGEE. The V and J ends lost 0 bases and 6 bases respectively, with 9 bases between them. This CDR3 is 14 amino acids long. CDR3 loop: CASSVVSVAGELFF. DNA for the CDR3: TGTGCCAGCAGCGTAGTTTCCGTCGCCGGGGAGCTGTTTTTT. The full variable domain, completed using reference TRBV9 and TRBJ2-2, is DSGVTQTPKHLITATGQRVTLRCSPRSGDLSVYWYQQSLDQGLQFLIQYYNGEERAKGNILERFSAQQFPDLHSELNLSSLELGDSALYFCASSVVSVAGELFFGEGSRLTVL.

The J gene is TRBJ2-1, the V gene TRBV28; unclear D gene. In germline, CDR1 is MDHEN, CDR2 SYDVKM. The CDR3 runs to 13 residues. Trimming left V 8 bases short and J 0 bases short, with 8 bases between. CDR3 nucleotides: TGTGCCAGCGTGCGAGGCTCCTACAATGAGCAGTTCTTC. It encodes CASVRGSYNEQFF.

The CDR3 DNA is TGTGCCAGCGGAAAGGACAGGCTCTACGAGCAGTACTTC. Residues: CASGKDRLYEQYF. The V call is TRBV5-6, the J call TRBJ2-7; 7 nucleotides match TRBD1. V was pared by 7 bases and J by 3 bases, with 7 bases of the junction left unmatched. The CDR3 length is 13 residues. Germline V gene data show CDR1 as SGHDT and CDR2 as YYEEEE.

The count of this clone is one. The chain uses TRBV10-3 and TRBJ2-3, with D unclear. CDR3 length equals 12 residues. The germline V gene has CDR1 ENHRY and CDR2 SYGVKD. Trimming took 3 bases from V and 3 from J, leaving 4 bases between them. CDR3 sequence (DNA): TGTGCCATCAGTGACAGGACAGATACGCAGTATTTT. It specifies CAISDRTDTQYF.

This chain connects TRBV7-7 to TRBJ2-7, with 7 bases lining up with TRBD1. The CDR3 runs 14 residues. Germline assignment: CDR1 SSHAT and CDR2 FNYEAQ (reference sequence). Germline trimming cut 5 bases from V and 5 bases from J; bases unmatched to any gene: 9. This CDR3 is CASSARTGSDEQYF. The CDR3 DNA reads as TGTGCCAGCAGCGCTCGGACAGGTTCGGACGAGCAGTACTTC.

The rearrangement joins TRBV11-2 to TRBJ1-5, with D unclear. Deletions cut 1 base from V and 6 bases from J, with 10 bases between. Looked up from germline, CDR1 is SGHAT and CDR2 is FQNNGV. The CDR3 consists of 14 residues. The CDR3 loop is CASSLGEGRQPQHF. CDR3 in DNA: TGTGCCAGCAGCTTAGGAGAGGGCCGTCAGCCCCAGCATTTT. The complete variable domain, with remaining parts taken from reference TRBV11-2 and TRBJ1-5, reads EAGVAQSPRYKIIEKRQSVAFWCNPISGHATLYWYQQILGQGPKLLIQFQNNGVVDDSQLPKDRFSAERLKGVDSTLKIQPAKLEDSAVYLCASSLGEGRQPQHFGDGTRLSIL.

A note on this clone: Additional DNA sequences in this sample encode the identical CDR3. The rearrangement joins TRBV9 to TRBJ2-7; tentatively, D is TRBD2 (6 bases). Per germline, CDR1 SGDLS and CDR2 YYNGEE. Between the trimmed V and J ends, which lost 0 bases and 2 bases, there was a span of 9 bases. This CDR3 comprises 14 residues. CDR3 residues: CASSVGRGTYEQYF. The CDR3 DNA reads TGTGCCAGCAGCGTAGGGCGGGGAACCTACGAGCAGTACTTC.

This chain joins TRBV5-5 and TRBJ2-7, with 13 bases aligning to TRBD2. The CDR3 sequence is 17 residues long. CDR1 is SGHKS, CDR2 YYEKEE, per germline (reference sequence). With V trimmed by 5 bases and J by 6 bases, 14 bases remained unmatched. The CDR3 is CASRNLWTSGSLSEQYF. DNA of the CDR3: TGTGCCAGCAGGAACCTATGGACTAGCGGGAGTCTGAGCGAGCAGTACTTC.

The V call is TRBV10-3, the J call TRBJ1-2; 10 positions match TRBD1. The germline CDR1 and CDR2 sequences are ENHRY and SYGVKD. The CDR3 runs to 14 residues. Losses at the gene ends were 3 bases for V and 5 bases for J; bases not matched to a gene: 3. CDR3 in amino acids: CAISDPDRGYGYTF. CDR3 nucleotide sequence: TGTGCCATCAGTGACCCGGACAGGGGGTATGGCTACACCTTC.

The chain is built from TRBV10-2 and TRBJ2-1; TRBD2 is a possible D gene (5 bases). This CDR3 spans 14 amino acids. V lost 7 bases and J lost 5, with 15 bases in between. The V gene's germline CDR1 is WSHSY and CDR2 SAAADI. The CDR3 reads CASKVGNNNNEQFF. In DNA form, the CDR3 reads TGCGCCAGCAAGGTCGGGAACAACAACAATGAGCAGTTCTTC.

The CDR3 bases are TGTGCCAGCAGTGCCCTCCGGGGGTACGCCTACGAGCAGTACTTC. It codes for CASSALRGYAYEQYF. The rearrangement links TRBV2 to TRBJ2-7, with D tentatively TRBD2 (6 bases). CDR3 size: 15 residues. V was clipped by 4 bases and J by 2 bases, with 15 bases between them. Germline-derived CDR1 and CDR2 are SNHLY and FYNNEI.

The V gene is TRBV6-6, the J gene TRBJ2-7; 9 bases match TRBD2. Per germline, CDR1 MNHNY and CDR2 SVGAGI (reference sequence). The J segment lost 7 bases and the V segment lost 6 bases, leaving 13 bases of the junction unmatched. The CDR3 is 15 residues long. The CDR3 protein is CASSPLGAGGGEQYF. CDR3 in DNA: TGTGCCAGCAGCCCTTTGGGAGCGGGAGGCGGTGAGCAGTACTTC.

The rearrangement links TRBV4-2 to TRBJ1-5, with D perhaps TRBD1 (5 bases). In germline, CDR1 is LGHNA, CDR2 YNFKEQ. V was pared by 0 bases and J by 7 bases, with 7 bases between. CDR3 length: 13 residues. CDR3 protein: CASSQDRVQPQHF. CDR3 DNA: TGTGCCAGCAGCCAAGACAGGGTCCAGCCCCAGCATTTT.